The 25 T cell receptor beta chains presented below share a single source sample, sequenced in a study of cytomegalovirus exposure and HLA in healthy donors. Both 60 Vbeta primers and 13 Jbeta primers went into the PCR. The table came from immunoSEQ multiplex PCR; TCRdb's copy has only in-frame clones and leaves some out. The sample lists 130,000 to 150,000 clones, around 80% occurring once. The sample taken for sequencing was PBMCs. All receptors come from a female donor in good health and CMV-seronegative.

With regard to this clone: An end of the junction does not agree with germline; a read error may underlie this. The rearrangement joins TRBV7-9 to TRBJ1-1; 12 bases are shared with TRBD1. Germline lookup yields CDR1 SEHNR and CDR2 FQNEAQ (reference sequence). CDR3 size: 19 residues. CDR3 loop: CASSFIPARDRGLKTEAFF. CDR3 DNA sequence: TGTGCCAGCAGCTTCATCCCCGCGCGGGACAGGGGGCTGAAGACTGAAGCTTTCTTT.

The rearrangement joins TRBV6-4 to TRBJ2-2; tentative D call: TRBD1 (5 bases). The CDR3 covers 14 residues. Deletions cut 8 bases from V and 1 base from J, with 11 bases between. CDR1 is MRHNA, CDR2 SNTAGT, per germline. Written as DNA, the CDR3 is TGTGCCAGCGGGGCAGACCAGAACACCGGGGAGCTGTTTTTT. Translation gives CASGADQNTGELFF.

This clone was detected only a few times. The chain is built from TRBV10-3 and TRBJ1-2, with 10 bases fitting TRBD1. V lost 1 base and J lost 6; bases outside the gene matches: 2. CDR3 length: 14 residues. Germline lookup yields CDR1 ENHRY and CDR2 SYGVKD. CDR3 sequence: CAISEFGTGDGYTF. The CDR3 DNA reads TGTGCCATCAGTGAGTTCGGGACAGGGGATGGCTACACCTTC.

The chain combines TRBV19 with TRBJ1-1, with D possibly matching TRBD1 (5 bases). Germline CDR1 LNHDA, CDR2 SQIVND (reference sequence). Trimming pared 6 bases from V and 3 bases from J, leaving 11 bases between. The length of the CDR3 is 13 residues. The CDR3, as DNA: TGTGCCAGTAGAAGCCGGGGGGACACTGAAGCTTTCTTT. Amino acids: CASRSRGDTEAFF.

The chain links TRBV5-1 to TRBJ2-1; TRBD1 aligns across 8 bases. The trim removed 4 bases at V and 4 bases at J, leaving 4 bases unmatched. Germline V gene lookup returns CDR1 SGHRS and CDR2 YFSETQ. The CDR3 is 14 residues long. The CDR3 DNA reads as TGCGCCAGCAGCAATGGACAGGGATACAATGAGCAGTTCTTC. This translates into CASSNGQGYNEQFF.

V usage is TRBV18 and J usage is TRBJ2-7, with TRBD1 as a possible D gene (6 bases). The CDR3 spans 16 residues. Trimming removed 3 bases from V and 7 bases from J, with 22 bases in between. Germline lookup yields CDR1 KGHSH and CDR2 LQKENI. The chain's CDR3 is CASSPQQGFGTGEQYF. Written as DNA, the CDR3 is TGTGCCAGCTCACCTCAACAGGGATTTGGTACGGGAGAGCAGTACTTC.

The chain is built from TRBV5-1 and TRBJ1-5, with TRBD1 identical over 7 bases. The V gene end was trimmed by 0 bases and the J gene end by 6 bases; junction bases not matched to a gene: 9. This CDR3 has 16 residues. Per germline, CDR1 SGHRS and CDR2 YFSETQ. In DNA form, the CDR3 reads TGCGCCAGCAGCTTGGAAGGTCGACAGGGCGGTCAGCCCCAGCATTTT. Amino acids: CASSLEGRQGGQPQHF.

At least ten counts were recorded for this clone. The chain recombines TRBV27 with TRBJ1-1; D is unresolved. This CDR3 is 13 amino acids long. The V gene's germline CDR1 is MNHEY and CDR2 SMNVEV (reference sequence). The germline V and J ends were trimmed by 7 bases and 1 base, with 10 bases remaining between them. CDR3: CASTGASNTEAFF. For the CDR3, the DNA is TGTGCCAGCACTGGAGCTTCGAACACTGAAGCTTTCTTT.

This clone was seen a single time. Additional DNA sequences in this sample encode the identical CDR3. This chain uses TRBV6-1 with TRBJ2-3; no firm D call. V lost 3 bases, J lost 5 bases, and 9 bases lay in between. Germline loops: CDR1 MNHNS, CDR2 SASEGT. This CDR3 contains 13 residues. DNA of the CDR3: TGTGCCAGCAGTGATGGGCTGGGAGATACGCAGTATTTT. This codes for CASSDGLGDTQYF.

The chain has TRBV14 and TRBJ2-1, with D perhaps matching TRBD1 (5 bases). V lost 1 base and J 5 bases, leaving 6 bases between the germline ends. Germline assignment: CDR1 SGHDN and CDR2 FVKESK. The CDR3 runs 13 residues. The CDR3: CASSQVGHNEQFF. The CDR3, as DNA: TGTGCCAGCAGCCAAGTGGGGCACAATGAGCAGTTCTTC.

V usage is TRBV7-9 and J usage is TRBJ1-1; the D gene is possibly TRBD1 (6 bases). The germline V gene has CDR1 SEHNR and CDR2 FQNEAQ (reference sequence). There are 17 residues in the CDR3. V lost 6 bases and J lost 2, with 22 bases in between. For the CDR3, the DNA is TGTGCCAGCAGTCGTAGGGGGACGGGGGGCCGCAACACTGAAGCTTTCTTT. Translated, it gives CASSRRGTGGRNTEAFF.

The CDR3 DNA is TGCAGCGTTGAGGGCAGCGGGAATGAAAAACTGTTTTTT. Amino acid sequence: CSVEGSGNEKLFF. The V gene is TRBV29-1, the J gene TRBJ1-4; D not certain. Trimming removed 3 bases at V and 5 bases at J, with 10 bases between. The length of the CDR3 is 13 residues. Germline loops: CDR1 SQVTM, CDR2 ANQGSEA.

In DNA, the CDR3 is TGTGCCAGCAGACCATCGCGGGGTGAGCGGAGCGAGCAGTACTTC. Residues: CASRPSRGERSEQYF. V and J are TRBV4-2 and TRBJ2-7; D is possibly TRBD2 (6 bases). This CDR3 spans 15 amino acids. Per the germline V gene, CDR1 is LGHNA and CDR2 is YNFKEQ. Trimming removed 6 bases from V and 6 bases from J, with 21 bases in between.

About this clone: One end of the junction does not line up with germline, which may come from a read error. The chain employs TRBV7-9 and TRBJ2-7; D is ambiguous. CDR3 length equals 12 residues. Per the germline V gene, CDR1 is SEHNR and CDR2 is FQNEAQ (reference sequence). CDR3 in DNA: TGTTCCAGCAGCGCCAACAGCTACGAGCAGTACTTC. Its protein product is CSSSANSYEQYF.

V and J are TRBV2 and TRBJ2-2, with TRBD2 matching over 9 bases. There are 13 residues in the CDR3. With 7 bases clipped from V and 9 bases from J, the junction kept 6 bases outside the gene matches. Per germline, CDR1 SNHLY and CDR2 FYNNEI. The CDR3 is CASKWRGGWELFF. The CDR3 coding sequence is TGTGCCAGCAAGTGGCGGGGGGGCTGGGAGCTGTTTTTT.

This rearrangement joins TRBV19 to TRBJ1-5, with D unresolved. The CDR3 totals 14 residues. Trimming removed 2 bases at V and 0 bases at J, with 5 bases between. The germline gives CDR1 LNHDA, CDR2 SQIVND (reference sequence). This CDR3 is CASSIISSNQPQHF. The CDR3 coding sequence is TGTGCCAGTAGTATAATTAGTAGCAATCAGCCCCAGCATTTT.

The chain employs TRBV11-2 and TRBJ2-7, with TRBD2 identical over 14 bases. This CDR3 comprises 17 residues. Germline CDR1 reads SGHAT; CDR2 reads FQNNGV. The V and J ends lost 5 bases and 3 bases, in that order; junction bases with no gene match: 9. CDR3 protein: CASSPRLAGGPIYEQYF. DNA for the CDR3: TGTGCCAGCAGCCCTCGACTAGCGGGGGGGCCTATCTACGAGCAGTACTTC.

The chain's CDR3 is CASSPSAGPFEKLFF. The CDR3 DNA reads as TGTGCCAGCTCACCATCGGCAGGGCCATTCGAAAAACTGTTTTTT. The V call is TRBV18, the J call TRBJ1-4; TRBD1 is a possible D gene (5 bases). The V end lost 2 bases, the J end lost 8 bases, and 15 bases lay between the germline ends. The CDR3 has 15 residues. CDR1 is KGHSH, CDR2 LQKENI, per germline.

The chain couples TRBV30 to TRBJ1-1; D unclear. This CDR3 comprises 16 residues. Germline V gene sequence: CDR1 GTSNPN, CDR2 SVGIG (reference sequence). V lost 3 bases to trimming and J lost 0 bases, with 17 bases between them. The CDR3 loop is CAWRPLGGNMNTEAFF. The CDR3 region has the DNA TGTGCCTGGAGGCCCCTAGGAGGGAACATGAACACTGAAGCTTTCTTT.

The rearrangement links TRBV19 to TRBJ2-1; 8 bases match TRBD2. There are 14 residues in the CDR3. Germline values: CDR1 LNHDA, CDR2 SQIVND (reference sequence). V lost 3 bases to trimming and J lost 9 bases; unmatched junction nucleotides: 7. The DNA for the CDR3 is TGTGCCAGTAGTATTGGGACGGGAGGGGCTGAGCAGTTCTTC. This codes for CASSIGTGGAEQFF.

The CDR3 region has the DNA TGTGCCAGCAGGCCAACTAGTGCCTACACAGATACGCAGTATTTT. The encoded protein is CASRPTSAYTDTQYF. V and J are TRBV28 and TRBJ2-3, with D possibly being TRBD2 (5 bases). The CDR3 is 15 residues long. CDR1 MDHEN and CDR2 SYDVKM come from the germline V gene. V was shortened by 6 bases and J by 2 bases, with 15 bases between the two germline ends.

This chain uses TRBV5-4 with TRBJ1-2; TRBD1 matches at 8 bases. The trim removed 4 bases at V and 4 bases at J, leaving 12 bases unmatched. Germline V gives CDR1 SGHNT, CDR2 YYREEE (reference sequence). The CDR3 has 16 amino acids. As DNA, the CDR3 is TGTGCCAGCAGCCCCTCGACAGGGGCCTGGCCCTATGGCTACACCTTC. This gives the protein CASSPSTGAWPYGYTF.

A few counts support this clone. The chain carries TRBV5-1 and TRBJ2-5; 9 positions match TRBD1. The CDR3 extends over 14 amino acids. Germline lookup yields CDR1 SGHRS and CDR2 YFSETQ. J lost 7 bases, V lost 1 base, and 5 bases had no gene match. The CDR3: CASSLMGQGGTQYF. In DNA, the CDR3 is TGCGCCAGCAGCTTGATGGGACAGGGTGGGACCCAGTACTTC.

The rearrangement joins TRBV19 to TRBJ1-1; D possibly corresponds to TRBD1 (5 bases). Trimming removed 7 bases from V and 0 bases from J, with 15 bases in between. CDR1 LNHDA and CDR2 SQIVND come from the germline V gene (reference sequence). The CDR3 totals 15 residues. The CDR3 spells CASIIVSGVNTEAFF. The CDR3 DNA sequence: TGTGCCAGTATAATAGTCTCGGGGGTGAACACTGAAGCTTTCTTT.

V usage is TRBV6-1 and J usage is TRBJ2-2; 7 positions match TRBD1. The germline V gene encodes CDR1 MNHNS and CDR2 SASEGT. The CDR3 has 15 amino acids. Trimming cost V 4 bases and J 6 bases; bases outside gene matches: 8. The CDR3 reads CASSGTGTDAGELFF. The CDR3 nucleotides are TGTGCCAGCAGTGGGACAGGCACGGATGCCGGGGAGCTGTTTTTT.